Below are 14 T cell receptor beta chains sequenced from a single sample in a study of CD8 T cells in acute hepatitis C reinfection (dated by TCRdb to 2020 to 2022). Broader findings and caveats from the paper: Preferential use of the TRBV04 and TRBV06 gene families was observed in all groups, and this preferential usage was not explained by overrepresentation in the naive pool.

The receptor library was made with the immunoSEQ multiplex PCR assay. In its TCRdb copy, this immuneACCESS table keeps in-frame sequences only and misses some clones. Where compared with another copy, unresolved V genes explain less than half of these, and the others have no known cause. Counted in this sample were about 1,000 clones; around 60% of them appeared once. Of the sample, 9.5% to 15% is held by the ten largest clones. The time point label corresponds to: acute HCV infection, within 168 days of estimated infection date. HCV-specific TCR repertoires were characterized directly ex vivo, and the sequenced cells were not expanded in vitro beforehand. Here the sequenced sample was HCV NS3-1073 tetramer-sorted CD8+ T cells from PBMCs, taken during acute infection. The cell subset or site label, as the study defines it: FACS-sorted NS3-1073 tetramer+ CD8+ T cells. The receptor source for this set is a woman under 30 who spontaneously cleared hepatitis C infection.

The chain has TRBV30 and TRBJ2-5, with D perhaps TRBD2 (5 bases). This CDR3 is built from 11 residues. V was shortened by 3 bases and J by 5 bases, with 7 bases between the two germline ends. Germline lookup yields CDR1 GTSNPN and CDR2 SVGIG (reference sequence). CDR3 nucleotides: TGTGCCTGGAGCCGAGGGGAGACCCAGTACTTC. The encoded protein is CAWSRGETQYF.

This clone was counted only a few times. The sample has other DNA sequences that encode this CDR3 too. The chain recombines TRBV9 with TRBJ2-7, with 8 bases matching TRBD1. CDR3 length equals 13 residues. CDR1 is SGDLS, CDR2 YYNGEE, per germline. The V and J ends lost 1 base and 5 bases, in that order; junction bases with no gene match: 2. CDR3 amino acids: CASSVQGANEQYF. DNA of the CDR3: TGTGCCAGCAGCGTACAGGGGGCCAACGAGCAGTACTTC.

This chain joins TRBV19 and TRBJ1-1; D not certain. This CDR3 has 13 amino acids. The germline V and J ends were trimmed by 5 bases and 3 bases, with 10 bases remaining between them. Per germline, CDR1 LNHDA and CDR2 SQIVND (reference sequence). The CDR3 coding sequence is TGTGCCAGTAGTTCACTACGGGACACTGAAGCTTTCTTT. This encodes CASSSLRDTEAFF.

The chain is built from TRBV15 and TRBJ2-5; no clear D. The V gene's germline CDR1 is LNHNV and CDR2 YYDKDF (reference sequence). Trimming removed 1 base from V and 2 bases from J, with 8 bases in between. This CDR3 comprises 14 residues. The CDR3 is CATSRVSEQETQYF. The CDR3 coding sequence is TGTGCCACCAGCAGAGTATCGGAGCAAGAGACCCAGTACTTC.

The rearrangement links TRBV27 to TRBJ1-2; 7 bases fit TRBD1. Trimming took 2 bases from V and 8 from J; bases not matched to a gene: 2. The CDR3 covers 12 residues. CDR1 is MNHEY and CDR2 is SMNVEV in the germline V gene (reference sequence). The CDR3 DNA reads as TGTGCCAGCAGTTTAACAGGGGACGGCTACACCTTC. Protein: CASSLTGDGYTF.

A single count supports this clone. The rearrangement uses TRBV5-6 and TRBJ2-7; 12 nucleotides match TRBD2. V lost 4 bases, J lost 5 bases, and 7 bases stayed unmatched. The CDR3 totals 15 residues. Germline CDR1 reads SGHDT; CDR2 reads YYEEEE. CDR3 sequence (DNA): TGTGCCAGCAGCCCCGGGACTAGCGGGTTCCACGAGCAGTACTTC. Translation: CASSPGTSGFHEQYF.

The chain couples TRBV4-1 to TRBJ2-5; D call uncertain. The CDR3 loop spans 13 amino acids. Germline V gives CDR1 MGHRA, CDR2 YSYEKL. V shed 1 base and J shed 4 bases, with 7 bases lying between them. In nucleotides, the CDR3 is TGCGCCAGCAGCCAAGGCCGGTTAGAGACCCAGTACTTC. Protein sequence: CASSQGRLETQYF.

The chain is built from TRBV28 and TRBJ1-5; D possibly corresponds to TRBD1 (5 bases). The V gene lost 5 bases and the J gene lost 4 bases, with 12 bases spanning the gap. The CDR3 is 14 amino acids. Germline V gene sequence: CDR1 MDHEN, CDR2 SYDVKM. The CDR3 spells CASSTRVDNQPQHF. The CDR3 DNA reads as TGTGCCAGCAGTACCAGGGTGGATAATCAGCCCCAGCATTTT. The whole variable domain, remainder taken from reference TRBV28 and TRBJ1-5, is DVKVTQSSRYLVKRTGEKVFLECVQDMDHENMFWYRQDPGLGLRLIYFSYDVKMKEKGDIPEGYSVSREKKERFSLILESASTNQTSMYLCASSTRVDNQPQHFGDGTRLSIL.

The chain recombines TRBV21-1 with TRBJ1-5. TRBV21-1 is shown as a pseudogene. CDR3 length equals 10 residues. CDR3 in DNA: TGTGCCAGCAGCAAAGGTGCCCGGAATTTT. Amino acid sequence: CASSKGARNF.

V and J are TRBV29-1 and TRBJ1-2; 8 bases are shared with TRBD1. V lost 4 bases and J lost 4; bases outside the gene matches: 5. CDR3 size: 13 residues. Germline assignment: CDR1 SQVTM and CDR2 ANQGSEA. CDR3 in amino acids: CSVGGDRSYGYTF. The CDR3 nucleotides read TGCAGCGTTGGGGGGGACAGGAGCTATGGCTACACCTTC. Looking up the rest from reference TRBV29-1 and TRBJ1-2 gives the full variable domain: SAVISQKPSRDICQRGTSLTIQCQVDSQVTMMFWYRQQPGQSLTLIATANQGSEATYESGFVIDKFPISRPNLTFSTLTVSNMSPEDSSIYLCSVGGDRSYGYTFGSGTRLTVV.

This rearrangement joins TRBV28 to TRBJ2-7; 10 nucleotides align to TRBD1. The CDR3 has 16 residues. Germline V CDR1 and CDR2: MDHEN, SYDVKM. The trim removed 2 bases at V and 0 bases at J, leaving 4 bases unmatched. The CDR3 DNA sequence: TGTGCCAGCAGTTTACCCCGACAGGGGGCCTCCTACGAGCAGTACTTC. It yields the protein CASSLPRQGASYEQYF.

On this clone itself: This same CDR3 is encoded by further DNA sequences in the sample. This chain connects TRBV4-3 to TRBJ2-7, with 7 bases matching TRBD2. The CDR3 is 16 residues long. From germline, CDR1 is LGHNA and CDR2 YSLEER. J was trimmed by 1 base and V by 0 bases; bases with no gene match: 6. DNA for the CDR3: TGCGCCAGCAGCCAAGAAGTCGGCGGGAGTTCCTACGAGCAGTACTTC. Residues: CASSQEVGGSSYEQYF.

CDR3 DNA: TGTGCCAGCAGCGATCGTACAGGGGTTGAAGCTTTCTTT. The encoded protein is CASSDRTGVEAFF. The chain joins TRBV7-3 to TRBJ1-1, with TRBD1 identical over 7 bases. V trimming: 5 bases; J trimming: 7 bases; junction bases outside the gene matches: 7. Germline V gene data show CDR1 as SGHTA and CDR2 as FQGTGA. The CDR3 extends over 13 amino acids. Supplemented by reference TRBV7-3 and TRBJ1-1, the full variable domain reads GAGVSQTPSNKVTEKGKYVELRCDPISGHTALYWYRQSLGQGPEFLIYFQGTGAADDSGLPNDRFFAVRPEGSVSTLKIQRTERGDSAVYLCASSDRTGVEAFFGQGTRLTVV.

This clone was counted a few times. This chain links TRBV21-1 with TRBJ2-7. TRBV21-1 is annotated as a pseudogene. This CDR3 region has 15 residues. The CDR3 bases are TGTGCCAGCAGCAATCCTATCAAGACCCGATACGAGCAGTACTTC. Amino acids: CASSNPIKTRYEQYF.